This is a list of T cell receptor beta chains from one sample in a study of cytomegalovirus exposure and HLA in healthy donors. Libraries were prepared by immunoSEQ multiplex PCR; TCRdb keeps only in-frame clonotypes and omits some of them. There are some 180,000 clones in the sample; roughly 79% occur only once, and 2.5% to 3.5% lies in the top ten. The specimen was PBMCs. All receptors derive from a male donor in good health and CMV-seronegative. CDR3s include the opening cysteine and the closing phenylalanine or tryptophan. A D gene is named only where the DNA matches it firmly. Clone size is stated in some rows and not others, as once, few, many or a class when expanded.

>TRBJ1-5|TRBV28|TRBD1|few
TGTGCCAGCAGTCCGACAGGGCTTGGGCAGCCCCAGCATTTT
CASSPTGLGQPQHF
>TRBJ1-2|TRBV6-5|NA|NA
TGTGCCAGCAGTTACCAGGGAGGGGGCTATGGCTACACCTTC
CASSYQGGGYGYTF
>TRBJ1-3|TRBV5-1|TRBD1|NA
TGCGCCAGCAGCTCGGCTATTGAGGGGGCGCGAGGAAACACCATATATTTT
CASSSAIEGARGNTIYF
>TRBJ2-3|TRBV6-1|TRBD1|few
TGTGCCAGCAGTGTTTCCAGGGGGCGCATAGATACGCAGTATTTT
CASSVSRGRIDTQYF
>TRBJ2-7|TRBV28|TRBD2|NA
TGTGCCAGCAGGCGAGCGGGAGGGGCCTACGAGCAGTACTTC
CASRRAGGAYEQYF
>TRBJ2-7|TRBV28|TRBD2|NA
TGTGCCAGCAGTTCGGGGGGGTCTATCTACGAGCAGTACTTC
CASSSGGSIYEQYF
>TRBJ1-6|TRBV27|NA|NA
TGTGCCAGCAAAGGGGCTAGGTCGAACACAGGGTTAAACTCACCCCTCCACTTT
CASKGARSNTGLNSPLHF
>TRBJ2-7|TRBV6-5|TRBD1|NA
TGTGCCAGCAGGGACAGGGACGAGCAGTACTTC
CASRDRDEQYF
>TRBJ1-2|TRBV4-1|NA|once
TGCGCCAGCAGCCCAATATCCTTGGGGCTTCATAGAGGCTATGGCTACACCTTC
CASSPISLGLHRGYGYTF
>TRBJ2-7|TRBV30|TRBD1|NA
TGTGCCTGGAGCGGACAGGGCCTCTCCTACGAGCAGTACTTC
CAWSGQGLSYEQYF
>TRBJ1-5|TRBV2|NA|NA
TGTGCCAGCAGTGGGCCGCGGGAAGTAGAGCCCCAGCATTTT
CASSGPREVEPQHF
>TRBJ2-2|TRBV2|NA|once
TGTGCCAGCAGTCGCGGGGAGCTGTTTTTT
CASSRGELFF
>TRBJ1-1|TRBV6-5|NA|NA
TGTGCCAGCACCAGGGCACTGAACACTGAAGCTTTCTTT
CASTRALNTEAFF
>TRBJ1-5|TRBV12-2|NA|once
TGTGCAAGTCGCCCCCCATCGCGGGGCAATCAGCCCCAGCATTTT
CASRPPSRGNQPQHF
>TRBJ1-5|TRBV27|TRBD1|few
TGTGCCAGCAGTCAGTGGACAGGGAATCAGCCCCAGCATTTT
CASSQWTGNQPQHF